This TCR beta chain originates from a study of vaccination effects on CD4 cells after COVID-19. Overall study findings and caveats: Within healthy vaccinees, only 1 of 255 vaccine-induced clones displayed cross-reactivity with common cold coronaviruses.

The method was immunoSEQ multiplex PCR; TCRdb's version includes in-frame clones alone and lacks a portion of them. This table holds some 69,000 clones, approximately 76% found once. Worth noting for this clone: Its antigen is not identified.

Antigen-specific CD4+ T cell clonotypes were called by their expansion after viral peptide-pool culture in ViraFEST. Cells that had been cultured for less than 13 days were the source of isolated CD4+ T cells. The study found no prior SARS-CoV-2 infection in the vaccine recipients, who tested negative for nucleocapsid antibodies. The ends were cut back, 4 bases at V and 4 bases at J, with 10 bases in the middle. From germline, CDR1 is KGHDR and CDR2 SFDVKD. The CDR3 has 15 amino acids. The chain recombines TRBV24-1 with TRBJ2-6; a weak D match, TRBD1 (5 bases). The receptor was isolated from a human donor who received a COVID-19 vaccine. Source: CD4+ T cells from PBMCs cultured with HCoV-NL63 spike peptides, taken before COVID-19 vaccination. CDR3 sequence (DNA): TGTGCCACCAGTGAGGCAGGGTGGGGGGCCAACGTCCTGACTTTC. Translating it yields CATSEAGWGANVLTF.